Listed here is a single T cell receptor beta chain. As yet, its antigen is unknown. This CDR3 spans 14 amino acids. The V gene's germline CDR1 is SGHTA and CDR2 FQGNSA. The V and J ends lost 4 bases and 4 bases, in that order; junction bases with no gene match: 5. These data come from a study of T-cell reconstitution after alpha-beta-depleted transplantation in children. Whole-study findings and limits: Some patients' high day-60 TCRbeta diversity was traced to surviving recipient T cells and thymic progenitors. Where alpha-beta T cells came from about two months after transplant was reportedly several hundred expanded graft clones.

TCRbeta library construction was performed incorporating unique molecular identifiers. In TCRdb, the PCR reads were re-called with MiXCR into one record per CDR3 protein. The table shows about 980,000 distinct CDR3 sequences, with under 30% occurring only once. The chain has TRBV7-2 and TRBJ1-2, with 8 bases aligning to TRBD1. The material sequenced was PBMCs, mostly from graft donor cells, taken 360 days after TCRalphabeta/CD19-depleted stem cell transplant. The clonotype comes from a boy younger than two who had a stem cell transplant for SCID, so the T cells may come from the graft donor. CDR3 sequence: CASSWQGAGYGYTF. CDR3 DNA: TGTGCCAGCAGCTGGCAGGGGGCGGGCTATGGCTACACCTTC.